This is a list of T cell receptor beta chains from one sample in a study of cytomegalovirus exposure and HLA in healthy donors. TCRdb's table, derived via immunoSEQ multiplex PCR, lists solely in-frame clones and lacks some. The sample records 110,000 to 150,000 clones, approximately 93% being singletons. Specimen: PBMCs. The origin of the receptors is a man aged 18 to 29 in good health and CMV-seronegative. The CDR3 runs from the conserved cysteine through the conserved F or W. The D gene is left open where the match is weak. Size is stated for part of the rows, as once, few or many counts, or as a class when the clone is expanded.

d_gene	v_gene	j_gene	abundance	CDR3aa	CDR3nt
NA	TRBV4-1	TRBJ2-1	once	CASSQVKKTGSFYNEQFF	TGCGCCAGCAGCCAAGTTAAGAAGACAGGCTCGTTCTACAATGAGCAGTTCTTC
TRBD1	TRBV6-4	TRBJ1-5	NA	CASSAYRGPSNQPQHF	TGTGCCAGCAGTGCCTACAGGGGGCCGAGCAATCAGCCCCAGCATTTT
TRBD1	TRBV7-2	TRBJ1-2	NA	CASSILQGAYGYTF	TGTGCCAGCAGCATCCTTCAGGGGGCCTATGGCTACACCTTC
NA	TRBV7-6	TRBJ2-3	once	CASSSARGAGTDTQYF	TGTGCCAGCAGCTCAGCCAGGGGGGCGGGCACAGATACGCAGTATTTT
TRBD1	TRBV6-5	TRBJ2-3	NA	CASSSYRGHTDTQYF	TGTGCCAGCAGTTCGTACAGGGGTCACACAGATACGCAGTATTTT
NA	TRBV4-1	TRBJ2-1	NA	CASSQDLSGEQFF	TGCGCCAGCAGCCAAGATCTGAGCGGTGAGCAGTTCTTC
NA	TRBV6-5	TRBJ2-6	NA	CASRRGWTGANVLTF	TGTGCCAGCAGACGCGGTTGGACTGGGGCCAACGTCCTGACTTTC
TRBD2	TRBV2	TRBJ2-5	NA	CASSEEAGASETQYF	TGTGCCAGCAGTGAAGAAGCGGGAGCGTCTGAGACCCAGTACTTC
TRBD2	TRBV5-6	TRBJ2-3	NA	CASSWGTSGLTDTQYF	TGTGCCAGCAGCTGGGGGACTAGCGGGTTGACAGATACGCAGTATTTT
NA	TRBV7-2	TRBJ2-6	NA	CASSLGQSGANVLTF	TGTGCCAGCAGCTTAGGACAATCTGGGGCCAACGTCCTGACTTTC
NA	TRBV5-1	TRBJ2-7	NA	CASSPGTTGGEQYF	TGCGCCAGCAGCCCGGGAACGACTGGAGGCGAGCAGTACTTC
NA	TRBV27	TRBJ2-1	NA	CASSLLAAQFHNEQFF	TGTGCCAGCAGTTTATTAGCGGCCCAGTTCCACAATGAGCAGTTCTTC
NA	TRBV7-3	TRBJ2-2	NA	CASSLDSTGELFF	TGTGCCAGCAGCCTCGACAGTACCGGGGAGCTGTTTTTT
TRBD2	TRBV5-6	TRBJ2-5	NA	CASSLLIAGGSNQETQYF	TGTGCCAGCAGCTTGTTGATAGCGGGGGGGTCAAACCAAGAGACCCAGTACTTC
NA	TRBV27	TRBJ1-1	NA	CASRYGVGRGNTEAFF	TGTGCCAGCAGATACGGGGTCGGCCGGGGGAACACTGAAGCTTTCTTT
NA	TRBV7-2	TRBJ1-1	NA	CASSPWGGGRNTEAFF	TGTGCCAGCAGCCCATGGGGAGGCGGACGGAACACTGAAGCTTTCTTT
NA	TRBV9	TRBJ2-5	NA	CASSVGPPEAQYF	TGTGCCAGCAGCGTGGGCCCCCCGGAGGCCCAGTACTTC
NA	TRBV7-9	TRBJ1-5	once	CASSLGEGRPQHF	TGTGCCAGCAGCTTAGGGGAGGGGCGGCCCCAGCATTTT
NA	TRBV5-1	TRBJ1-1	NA	CASSLEARTNTEAFF	TGCGCCAGCAGCTTGGAAGCCCGAACCAACACTGAAGCTTTCTTT
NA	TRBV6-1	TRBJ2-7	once	CASSDRNPGYEQYF	TGTGCCAGCAGTGACCGGAACCCAGGCTACGAGCAGTACTTC
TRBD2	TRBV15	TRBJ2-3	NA	CATSSAGGRTDTQYF	TGTGCCACCAGCAGCGCGGGAGGTAGAACAGATACGCAGTATTTT
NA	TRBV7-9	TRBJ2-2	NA	CASSLRGGRELGGELFF	TGTGCCAGCAGCTTAAGAGGCGGCAGGGAATTAGGTGGGGAGCTGTTTTTT
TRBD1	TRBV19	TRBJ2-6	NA	CASRTFRDRPGANVLTF	TGTGCCAGTAGAACCTTCCGGGACAGGCCTGGGGCCAACGTCCTGACTTTC
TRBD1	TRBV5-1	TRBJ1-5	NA	CASSLGQGVNQPQHF	TGCGCCAGCAGCTTGGGACAGGGAGTAAATCAGCCCCAGCATTTT
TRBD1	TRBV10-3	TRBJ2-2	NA	CAIRGDRGLGTGELFF	TGTGCCATCAGGGGGGACAGGGGGCTTGGCACCGGGGAGCTGTTTTTT
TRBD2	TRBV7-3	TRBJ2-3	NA	CASSLTATSVSTDTQYF	TGTGCCAGCAGCTTAACCGCGACTAGCGTGAGCACAGATACGCAGTATTTT
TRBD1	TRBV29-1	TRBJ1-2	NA	CSDQKGQGMDYTF	TGCAGCGACCAAAAGGGACAGGGGATGGACTACACCTTC
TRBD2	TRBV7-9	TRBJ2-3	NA	CASSPTLAFSTDTQYF	TGTGCCAGCAGCCCAACACTAGCGTTTAGCACAGATACGCAGTATTTT
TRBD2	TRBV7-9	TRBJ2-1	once	CASGTSGIGEQFF	TGTGCCAGCGGGACTAGCGGGATAGGGGAGCAGTTCTTC
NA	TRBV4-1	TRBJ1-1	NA	CASSRPGQRNTEAFF	TGCGCCAGCAGCCGGCCGGGACAACGGAACACTGAAGCTTTCTTT
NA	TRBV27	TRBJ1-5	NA	CASSLWGRNQPQHF	TGTGCCAGCAGTTTATGGGGGCGCAATCAGCCCCAGCATTTT
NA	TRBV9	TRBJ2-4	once	CASSVGGFQNIQYF	TGTGCCAGCAGCGTAGGAGGGTTCCAAAACATTCAGTACTTC
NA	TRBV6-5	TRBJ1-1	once	CASSPGMVRTEAFF	TGTGCCAGCAGTCCAGGGATGGTTCGGACTGAAGCTTTCTTT
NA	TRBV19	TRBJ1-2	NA	CASRPPPLLGSGFSYTF	TGTGCCAGCCGACCTCCCCCCCTACTAGGGAGTGGTTTTAGCTACACCTTC
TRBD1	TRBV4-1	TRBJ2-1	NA	CASSQGQTGWDEQFF	TGCGCCAGCAGCCAAGGACAGACAGGGTGGGATGAGCAGTTCTTC
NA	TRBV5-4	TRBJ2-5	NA	CASSFGGAERETQYF	TGTGCCAGCAGCTTTGGGGGGGCTGAAAGAGAGACCCAGTACTTC
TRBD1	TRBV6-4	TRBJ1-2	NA	CASSDWRTGGYTF	TGTGCCAGCAGTGACTGGAGGACAGGAGGCTACACCTTC
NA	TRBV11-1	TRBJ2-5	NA	CASSYRTSHETQYF	TGTGCCAGCAGCTATCGAACTAGCCACGAGACCCAGTACTTC
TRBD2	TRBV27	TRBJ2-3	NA	CASLGAGAGTQYF	TGTGCCAGCCTCGGAGCGGGGGCCGGGACGCAGTATTTT
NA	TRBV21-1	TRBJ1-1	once	CASSSSGTEYNTEAFF	TGTGCCAGCAGCAGCTCCGGGACAGAGTACAACACTGAAGCTTTCTTT
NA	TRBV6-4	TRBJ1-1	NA	CASSPTVMNTEAFF	TGTGCCAGCAGCCCGACAGTGATGAACACTGAAGCTTTCTTT
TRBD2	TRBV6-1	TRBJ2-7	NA	CASSDARASGGRSSYEQYF	TGTGCCAGCAGTGATGCCCGGGCTAGCGGGGGCCGGAGCTCCTACGAGCAGTACTTC
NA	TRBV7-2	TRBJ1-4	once	CASSLHRDEKLFF	TGTGCCAGCAGCCTCCACAGGGATGAAAAACTGTTTTTT
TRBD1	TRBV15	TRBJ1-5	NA	CATSRVGGAEQPQHF	TGTGCCACCAGCAGAGTAGGGGGCGCGGAACAGCCCCAGCATTTT
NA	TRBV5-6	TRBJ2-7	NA	CASSPIASSAAYEQYF	TGTGCCAGCAGCCCTATTGCGTCTAGCGCCGCCTACGAGCAGTACTTC
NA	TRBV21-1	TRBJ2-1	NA	CASSKGASGIHREQFF	TGTGCCAGCAGCAAAGGGGCTAGCGGAATCCACCGTGAGCAGTTCTTC
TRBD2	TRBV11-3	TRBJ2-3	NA	CASSPRAVRTSGRARDTQYF	TGTGCCAGCAGCCCAAGGGCCGTAAGGACTAGCGGGAGGGCCCGAGATACGCAGTATTTT
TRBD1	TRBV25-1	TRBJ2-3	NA	CASRDRGYTQYF	TGTGCCAGCAGAGACAGGGGTTATACGCAGTATTTT
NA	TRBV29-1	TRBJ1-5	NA	CSVGPSQEQPQHF	TGCAGCGTTGGCCCGAGCCAAGAGCAGCCCCAGCATTTT
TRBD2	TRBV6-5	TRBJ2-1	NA	CASSYEGTTTYNEQFF	TGTGCCAGCAGTTACGAGGGGACTACAACCTACAATGAGCAGTTCTTC
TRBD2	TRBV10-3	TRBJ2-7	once	CAIRGLAGGHEQYF	TGTGCCATCAGAGGACTAGCGGGGGGTCACGAGCAGTACTTC
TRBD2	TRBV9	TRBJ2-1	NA	CASSGGTSGHYNEQFF	TGTGCCAGCAGCGGGGGGACTAGCGGACATTACAATGAGCAGTTCTTC
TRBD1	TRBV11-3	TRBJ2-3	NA	CASSAGGADTQYF	TGTGCCAGCAGCGCAGGGGGAGCAGATACGCAGTATTTT